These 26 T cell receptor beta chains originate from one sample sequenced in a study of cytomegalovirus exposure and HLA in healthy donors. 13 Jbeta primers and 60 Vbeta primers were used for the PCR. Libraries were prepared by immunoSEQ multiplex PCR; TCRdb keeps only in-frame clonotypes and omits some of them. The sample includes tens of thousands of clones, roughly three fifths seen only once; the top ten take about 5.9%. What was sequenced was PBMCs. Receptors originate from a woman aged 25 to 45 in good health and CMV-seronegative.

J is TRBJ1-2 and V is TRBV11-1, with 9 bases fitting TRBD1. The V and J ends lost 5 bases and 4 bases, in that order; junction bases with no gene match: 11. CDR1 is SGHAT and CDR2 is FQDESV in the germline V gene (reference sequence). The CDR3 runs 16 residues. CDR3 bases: TGTGCCAGCAGCGAAGCCGCCGGGACAGGGTTCTATGGCTACACCTTC. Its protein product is CASSEAAGTGFYGYTF.

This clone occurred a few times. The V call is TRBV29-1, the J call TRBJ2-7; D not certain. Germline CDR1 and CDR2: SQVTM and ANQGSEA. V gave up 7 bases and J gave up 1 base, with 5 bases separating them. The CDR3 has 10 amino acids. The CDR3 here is CSGVSYEQYF. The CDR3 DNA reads TGCAGCGGCGTGTCCTACGAGCAGTACTTC.

In DNA form, the CDR3 reads TGCGCCAGCAGCTCCACCAGGGGGTTGAGCACAGATACGCAGTATTTT. Its translation: CASSSTRGLSTDTQYF. V is TRBV5-1 and J is TRBJ2-3; TRBD1 matches 7 bases. The CDR3 loop spans 16 amino acids. CDR1 and CDR2 from the germline V gene are SGHRS and YFSETQ. V lost 3 bases, J lost 0 bases, and 7 bases stayed unmatched.

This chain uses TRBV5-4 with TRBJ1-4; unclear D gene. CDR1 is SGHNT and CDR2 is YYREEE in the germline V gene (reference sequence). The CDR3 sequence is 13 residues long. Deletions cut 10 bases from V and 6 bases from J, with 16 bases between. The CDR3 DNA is TGTGCCGCGGCCAAAGGAGGTGATGAAAAACTGTTTTTT. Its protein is CAAAKGGDEKLFF.

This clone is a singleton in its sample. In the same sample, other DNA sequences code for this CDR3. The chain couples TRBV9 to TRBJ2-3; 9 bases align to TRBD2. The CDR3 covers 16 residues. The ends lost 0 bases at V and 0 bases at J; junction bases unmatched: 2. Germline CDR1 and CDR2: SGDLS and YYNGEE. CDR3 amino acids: CASSVGTSGSTDTQYF. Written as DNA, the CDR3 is TGTGCCAGCAGCGTAGGAACTAGCGGGAGCACAGATACGCAGTATTTT.

The CDR3 sequence: CASSSTGQIYEQYF. CDR3 coding DNA: TGTGCCAGCAGCTCCACGGGACAGATATACGAGCAGTACTTC. The chain joins TRBV28 to TRBJ2-7, with 7 bases fitting TRBD1. The germline V gene has CDR1 MDHEN and CDR2 SYDVKM. With V trimmed by 6 bases and J by 4 bases, 9 bases remained unmatched. The CDR3 runs to 14 residues.

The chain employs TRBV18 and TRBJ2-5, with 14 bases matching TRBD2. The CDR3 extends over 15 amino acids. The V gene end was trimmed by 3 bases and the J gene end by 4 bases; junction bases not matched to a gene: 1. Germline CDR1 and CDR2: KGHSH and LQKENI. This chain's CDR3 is CASSPGLAGGETQYF. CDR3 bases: TGTGCCAGCTCACCTGGACTAGCGGGGGGAGAGACCCAGTACTTC.

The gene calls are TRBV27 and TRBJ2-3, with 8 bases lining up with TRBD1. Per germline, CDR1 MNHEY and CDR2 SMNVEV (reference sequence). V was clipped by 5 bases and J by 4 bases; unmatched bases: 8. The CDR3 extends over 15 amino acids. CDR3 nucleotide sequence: TGTGCCAGCAGTCCCGGACAGGGATACGCAGATACGCAGTATTTT. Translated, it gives CASSPGQGYADTQYF.

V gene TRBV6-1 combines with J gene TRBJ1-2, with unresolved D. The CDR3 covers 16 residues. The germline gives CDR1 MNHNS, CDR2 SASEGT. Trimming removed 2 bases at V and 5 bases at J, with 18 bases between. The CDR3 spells CASSEYSSGGKYGYTF. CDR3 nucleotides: TGTGCCAGCAGTGAATATTCATCGGGCGGGAAATATGGCTACACCTTC.

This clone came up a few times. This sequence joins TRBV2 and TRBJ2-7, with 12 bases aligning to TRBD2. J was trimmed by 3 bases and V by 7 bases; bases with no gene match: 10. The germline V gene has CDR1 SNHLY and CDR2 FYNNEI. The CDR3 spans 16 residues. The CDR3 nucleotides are TGTGCCAGCAATTACCTAGCGGGGGGGATCCACTACGAGCAGTACTTC. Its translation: CASNYLAGGIHYEQYF.

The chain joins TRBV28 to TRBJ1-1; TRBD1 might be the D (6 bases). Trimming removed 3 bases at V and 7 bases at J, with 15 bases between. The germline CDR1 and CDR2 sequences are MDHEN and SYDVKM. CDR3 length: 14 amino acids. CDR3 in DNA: TGTGCCAGCAGTTTGTGGAAACAGGGCAGTGAAGCTTTCTTT. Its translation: CASSLWKQGSEAFF.

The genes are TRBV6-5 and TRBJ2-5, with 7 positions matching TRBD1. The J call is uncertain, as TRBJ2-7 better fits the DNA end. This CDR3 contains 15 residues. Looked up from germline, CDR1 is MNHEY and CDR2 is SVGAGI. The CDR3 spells CASSYSEGAPYEQYF. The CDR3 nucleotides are TGTGCCAGCAGTTACTCTGAGGGGGCACCCTACGAGCAGTACTTC.

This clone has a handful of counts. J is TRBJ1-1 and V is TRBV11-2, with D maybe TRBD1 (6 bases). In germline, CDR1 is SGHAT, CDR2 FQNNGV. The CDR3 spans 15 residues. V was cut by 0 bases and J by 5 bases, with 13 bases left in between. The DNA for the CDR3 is TGTGCCAGCAGCTTAGATGTACAGGGCGGAACTGAAGCTTTCTTT. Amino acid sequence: CASSLDVQGGTEAFF.

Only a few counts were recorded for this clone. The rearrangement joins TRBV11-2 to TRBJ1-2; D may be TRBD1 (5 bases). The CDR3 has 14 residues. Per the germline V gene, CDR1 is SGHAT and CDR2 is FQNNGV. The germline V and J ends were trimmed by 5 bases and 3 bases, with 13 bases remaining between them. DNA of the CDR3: TGTGCCAGCAGCGTTGACAGATCAGACTATGGCTACACCTTC. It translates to CASSVDRSDYGYTF.

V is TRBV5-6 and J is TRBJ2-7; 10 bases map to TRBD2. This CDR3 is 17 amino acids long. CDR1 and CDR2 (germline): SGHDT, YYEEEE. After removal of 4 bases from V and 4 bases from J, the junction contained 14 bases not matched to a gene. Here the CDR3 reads CASSPMSSGSRRYEQYF. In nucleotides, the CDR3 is TGTGCCAGCAGCCCCATGTCTAGCGGGAGTCGGAGGTACGAGCAGTACTTC.

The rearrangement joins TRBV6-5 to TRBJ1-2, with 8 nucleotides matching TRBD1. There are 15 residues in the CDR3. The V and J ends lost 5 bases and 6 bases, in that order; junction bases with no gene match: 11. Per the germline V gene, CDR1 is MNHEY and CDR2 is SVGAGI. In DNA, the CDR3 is TGTGCCAGCAGTCACCAGGGGGCGGGTGTTGATGGCTACACCTTC. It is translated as CASSHQGAGVDGYTF.

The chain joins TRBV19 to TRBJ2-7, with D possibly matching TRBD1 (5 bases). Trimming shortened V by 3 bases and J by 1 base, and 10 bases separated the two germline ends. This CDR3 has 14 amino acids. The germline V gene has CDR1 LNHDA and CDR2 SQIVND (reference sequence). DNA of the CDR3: TGTGCCAGTAGTATGGGCAGGGAATCCTACGAGCAGTACTTC. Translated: CASSMGRESYEQYF.

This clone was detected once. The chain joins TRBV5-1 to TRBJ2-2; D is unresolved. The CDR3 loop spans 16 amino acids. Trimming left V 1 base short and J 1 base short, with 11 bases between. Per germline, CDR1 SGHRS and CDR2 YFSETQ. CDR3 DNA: TGCGCCAGCAGCTTGCTAGGAGCCCTGAACACCGGGGAGCTGTTTTTT. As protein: CASSLLGALNTGELFF.

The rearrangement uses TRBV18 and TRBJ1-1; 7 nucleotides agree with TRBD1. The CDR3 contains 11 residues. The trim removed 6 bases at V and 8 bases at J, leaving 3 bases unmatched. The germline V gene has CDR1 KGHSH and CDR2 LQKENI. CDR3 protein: CASSQGQEAFF. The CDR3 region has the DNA TGTGCCAGCTCCCAGGGACAGGAAGCTTTCTTT.

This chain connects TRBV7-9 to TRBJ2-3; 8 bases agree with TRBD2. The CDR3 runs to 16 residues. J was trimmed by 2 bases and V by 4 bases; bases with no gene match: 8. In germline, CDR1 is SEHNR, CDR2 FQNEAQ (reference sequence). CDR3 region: CASSYPTGGTTDTQYF. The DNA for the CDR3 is TGTGCCAGCAGCTACCCGACGGGGGGGACCACAGATACGCAGTATTTT. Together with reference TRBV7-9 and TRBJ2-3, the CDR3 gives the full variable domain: DTGVSQNPRHKITKRGQNVTFRCDPISEHNRLYWYRQTLGQGPEFLTYFQNEAQLEKSRLLSDRFSAERPKGSFSTLEIQRTEQGDSAMYLCASSYPTGGTTDTQYFGPGTRLTVL.

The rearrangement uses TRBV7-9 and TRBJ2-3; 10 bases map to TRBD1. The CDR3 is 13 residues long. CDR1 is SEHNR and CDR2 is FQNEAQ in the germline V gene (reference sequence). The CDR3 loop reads CAGRQGARDTQYF. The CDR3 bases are TGTGCGGGGAGACAGGGGGCGAGGGATACGCAGTATTTT.

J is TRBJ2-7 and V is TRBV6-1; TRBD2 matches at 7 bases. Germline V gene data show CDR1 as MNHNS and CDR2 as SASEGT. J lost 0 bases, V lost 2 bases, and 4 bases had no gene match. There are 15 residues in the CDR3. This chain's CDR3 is CASSEPAGYSYEQYF. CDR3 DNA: TGTGCCAGCAGTGAACCAGCGGGATACTCCTACGAGCAGTACTTC.

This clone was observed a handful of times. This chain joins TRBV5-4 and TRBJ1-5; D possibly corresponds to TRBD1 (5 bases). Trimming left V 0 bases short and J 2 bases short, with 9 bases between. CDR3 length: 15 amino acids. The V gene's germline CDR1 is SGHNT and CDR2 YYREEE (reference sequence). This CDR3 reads CASSLGAGGNQPQHF. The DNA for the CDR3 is TGTGCCAGCAGCTTGGGGGCGGGGGGCAATCAGCCCCAGCATTTT.

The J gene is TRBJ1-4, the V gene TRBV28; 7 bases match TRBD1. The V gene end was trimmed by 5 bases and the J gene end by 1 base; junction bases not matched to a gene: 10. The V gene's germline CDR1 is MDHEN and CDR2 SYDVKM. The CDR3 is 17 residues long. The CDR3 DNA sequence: TGTGCCAGCAGTCTAAACCGGGACAGTCAAACTAATGAAAAACTGTTTTTT. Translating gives CASSLNRDSQTNEKLFF.

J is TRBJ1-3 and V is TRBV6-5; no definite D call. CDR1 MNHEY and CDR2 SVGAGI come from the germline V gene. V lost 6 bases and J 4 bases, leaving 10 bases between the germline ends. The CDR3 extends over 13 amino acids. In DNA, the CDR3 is TGTGCCAGCAGACCTCCGGGGGGAAACACCATATATTTT. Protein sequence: CASRPPGGNTIYF.

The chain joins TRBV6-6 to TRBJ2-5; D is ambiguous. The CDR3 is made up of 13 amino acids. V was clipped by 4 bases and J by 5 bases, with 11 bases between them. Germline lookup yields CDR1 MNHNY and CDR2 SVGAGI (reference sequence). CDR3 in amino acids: CASSWAADETQYF. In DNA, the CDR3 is TGTGCCAGCAGTTGGGCAGCAGACGAGACCCAGTACTTC.